The rows below give T cell receptor beta chains drawn from one sample of a study of cytomegalovirus exposure and HLA in healthy donors. Method: immunoSEQ multiplex PCR; TCRdb's copy keeps in-frame clones and lacks some. The sample carries some 140,000 clones, around 77% recorded once. The specimen sequenced was PBMCs. These receptors originate from a man between 25 and 39 years old in good health and CMV-seronegative. CDR3s include the opening cysteine and the closing phenylalanine or tryptophan. The order of the fields is clone size, J gene, V gene, D gene, CDR3 protein, CDR3 DNA. D genes are given only for firm matches. Only part of the rows carry a size: once, few, many, or a class if the clone is expanded.

>.|TRBJ2-7|TRBV2|TRBD2
CASNKREESEQYF
TGTGCCAGCAATAAACGGGAGGAGTCCGAGCAGTACTTC
>.|TRBJ2-2|TRBV6-6|.
CASSYEGTGELFF
TGTGCCAGCAGTTACGAGGGAACCGGGGAGCTGTTTTTT
>.|TRBJ1-2|TRBV7-9|TRBD1
CASRPPDGGGHNYGYTF
TGTGCCAGCAGACCTCCCGACGGAGGGGGCCATAACTATGGCTACACCTTC
>.|TRBJ1-5|TRBV28|.
CASREPGLSNQPQHF
TGTGCCAGCAGAGAACCGGGACTGAGCAATCAGCCCCAGCATTTT
>.|TRBJ2-3|TRBV9|TRBD2
CASGVAAGASTDTQYF
TGTGCCAGCGGAGTCGCGGCGGGAGCCAGTACAGATACGCAGTATTTT
>.|TRBJ2-2|TRBV7-6|.
CASSLEGDPGELFF
TGTGCCAGCAGCTTAGAAGGAGACCCCGGGGAGCTGTTTTTT
>.|TRBJ2-4|TRBV27|.
CASRPLDSLKNIQYF
TGTGCCAGCAGGCCCCTGGACAGCCTTAAAAACATTCAGTACTTC
>.|TRBJ2-2|TRBV11-2|TRBD1
CASSFYRGSAGELFF
TGTGCCAGCAGCTTCTACAGGGGGTCCGCCGGGGAGCTGTTTTTT
>.|TRBJ2-7|TRBV18|TRBD1
CASSPRGQGEIIEQYF
TGTGCCAGCTCACCTCGAGGACAGGGGGAAATTATTGAGCAGTACTTC
>.|TRBJ2-7|TRBV5-4|TRBD2
CASSLVGTSGSQQYF
TGTGCCAGCAGCTTGGTAGGGACTAGCGGGAGTCAGCAGTACTTC
>.|TRBJ2-3|TRBV4-1|.
CASSQVGAGDTQYF
TGCGCCAGCAGCCAAGTGGGGGCTGGAGATACGCAGTATTTT
>.|TRBJ2-7|TRBV28|TRBD2
CASSTLGGSGTAGEQYF
TGTGCCAGCAGTACTTTGGGGGGTAGCGGGACTGCGGGCGAGCAGTACTTC
>few|TRBJ2-7|TRBV6-6|.
CASSYVTSSYEQYF
TGTGCCAGCAGTTACGTAACTAGTTCCTACGAGCAGTACTTC
>.|TRBJ1-1|TRBV19|.
CASSLRGTNTEAFF
TGTGCCAGTAGCCTCAGGGGAACTAACACTGAAGCTTTCTTT
>.|TRBJ2-5|TRBV7-9|.
CASSLVGGAEETQYF
TGTGCCAGCAGCTTAGTGGGGGGGGCCGAGGAGACCCAGTACTTC
>.|TRBJ1-5|TRBV5-6|TRBD1
CASSPRDRGSHQPQHF
TGTGCCAGCAGCCCCAGGGACAGGGGGTCCCATCAGCCCCAGCATTTT
>few|TRBJ1-1|TRBV6-5|.
CASNQYSGNTEAFF
TGTGCCAGCAACCAATATAGCGGGAACACTGAAGCTTTCTTT
>.|TRBJ2-1|TRBV19|TRBD2
CASSPGGRVIYNEQFF
TGTGCCAGTAGTCCGGGCGGGAGGGTAATTTACAATGAGCAGTTCTTC
>few|TRBJ2-7|TRBV7-9|TRBD2
CASSPFLAGSYEQYF
TGTGCCAGCAGCCCCTTCCTAGCGGGAAGCTACGAGCAGTACTTC
>.|TRBJ2-2|TRBV7-2|.
CASSRDWTGELFF
TGTGCCAGCAGCAGAGACTGGACCGGGGAGCTGTTTTTT
>.|TRBJ2-3|TRBV29-1|TRBD2
CSVGTSGWADTQYF
TGCAGCGTGGGTACTAGCGGTTGGGCAGATACGCAGTATTTT
>.|TRBJ2-5|TRBV9|TRBD2
CASSASITSGEETQYF
TGTGCCAGCAGCGCTTCCATTACTAGCGGAGAAGAGACCCAGTACTTC
>.|TRBJ1-2|TRBV27|TRBD1
CASSPTQGLVYGYTF
TGTGCCAGCAGTCCGACACAGGGGTTGGTCTATGGCTACACCTTC
>.|TRBJ2-7|TRBV6-1|TRBD1
CASSEPGQASWEQYF
TGTGCCAGCAGTGAGCCGGGACAGGCCTCCTGGGAGCAGTACTTC
>.|TRBJ2-7|TRBV6-1|TRBD1
CASSDLGQASYEQYF
TGTGCCAGCAGTGACCTGGGACAGGCCAGCTACGAGCAGTACTTC
>few|TRBJ2-2|TRBV2|TRBD1
CASSQTGTGGTGELFF
TGTGCCAGCAGTCAGACCGGGACAGGGGGAACCGGGGAGCTGTTTTTT
>.|TRBJ2-1|TRBV11-2|TRBD1
CASSLEGDRGYNEQFF
TGTGCCAGCAGCTTAGAGGGGGACAGGGGGTACAATGAGCAGTTCTTC
>.|TRBJ1-1|TRBV30|.
CAWTTGGIAFF
TGTGCCTGGACCACAGGAGGGATAGCTTTCTTT
>.|TRBJ2-3|TRBV6-1|.
CASSDGHDNTDTQYF
TGTGCCAGCAGTGATGGCCACGATAACACAGATACGCAGTATTTT
>.|TRBJ2-3|TRBV27|.
CASRLRTARGTDTQYF
TGTGCCAGCAGGCTACGGACAGCCCGGGGCACAGATACGCAGTATTTT
>once|TRBJ2-5|TRBV9|TRBD1
CASSPSTGGSGETQYF
TGTGCCAGCAGCCCATCGACAGGGGGCTCGGGTGAGACCCAGTACTTC
>.|TRBJ2-2|TRBV5-1|.
CASSFQLVGGGELFF
TGCGCCAGCAGCTTCCAGCTGGTAGGCGGCGGGGAGCTGTTTTTT
>.|TRBJ2-7|TRBV4-2|.
CASSQDFPGASYEQYF
TGTGCCAGCAGCCAAGATTTCCCAGGTGCGAGCTACGAGCAGTACTTC
>.|TRBJ2-5|TRBV12-2|.
CASRLTGPETQYF
TGTGCAAGTCGCCTGACAGGGCCTGAGACCCAGTACTTC
>.|TRBJ2-1|TRBV28|TRBD2
CASSRGRARNEQFF
TGTGCCAGCAGCCGCGGGAGGGCGCGAAATGAGCAGTTCTTC
>.|TRBJ2-3|TRBV5-1|TRBD2
CASSLAAGGLPDTQYF
TGCGCCAGCAGCTTGGCCGCGGGAGGGCTCCCAGATACGCAGTATTTT
>few|TRBJ2-1|TRBV2|.
CASTRSGSSYNEQFF
TGTGCCAGCACTCGGTCAGGGTCCTCCTACAATGAGCAGTTCTTC
>few|TRBJ1-2|TRBV9|.
CASSANIHGEDGYTF
TGTGCCAGCAGCGCGAACATCCACGGTGAGGATGGCTACACCTTC
>.|TRBJ2-3|TRBV27|TRBD2
CASSLETSGGALDTQYF
TGTGCCAGCAGTTTGGAGACTAGCGGGGGAGCTTTGGATACGCAGTATTTT
>.|TRBJ1-4|TRBV25-1|TRBD1
CASNPGAGQGAGGEKLFF
TGTGCCAGCAACCCGGGGGCGGGACAGGGGGCCGGGGGAGAAAAACTGTTTTTT
>few|TRBJ2-5|TRBV11-2|TRBD1
CASSPGQGQETQYF
TGTGCCAGCAGCCCGGGACAGGGCCAAGAGACCCAGTACTTC
>.|TRBJ1-2|TRBV30|TRBD1
CAWSVGRGRISYGYTF
TGTGCCTGGAGTGTGGGCAGGGGGCGCATCAGCTATGGCTACACCTTC